The 2 T cell receptor beta chains below come from one sample, sequenced in a study of blood T cell repertoires in COVID-19. Only in-frame clones appear in the TCRdb table, and some are missing; sequencing was by immunoSEQ multiplex PCR. The top ten clones hold 8% to 10% of a sample with about 210,000 clones, more than 70% of them seen once. The specimen sequenced was peripheral blood. Receptor source: a woman in her forties or fifties with acute or convalescent COVID-19.

The chain joins TRBV7-2 to TRBJ2-3; 7 bases align to TRBD2. V trimming: 1 base; J trimming: 6 bases; junction bases outside the gene matches: 13. In germline, CDR1 is SGHTA, CDR2 FQGNSA. The CDR3 is made up of 17 amino acids. The CDR3 DNA is TGTGCCAGCAGCTTAGGGAACCGCGGGAGCCCAATTGATACGCAGTATTTT. It yields the protein CASSLGNRGSPIDTQYF.

This clone was observed a few times. This chain uses TRBV27 with TRBJ2-7; tentatively, D is TRBD1 (6 bases). The CDR3 is 14 amino acids. Germline V lookup: CDR1 MNHEY, CDR2 SMNVEV (reference sequence). The V end lost 6 bases, the J end lost 3 bases, and 15 bases lay between the germline ends. Here the CDR3 DNA reads TGTGCCAGCAGAAACCTACAGGGCTACTACGAGCAGTACTTC. Protein product: CASRNLQGYYEQYF.